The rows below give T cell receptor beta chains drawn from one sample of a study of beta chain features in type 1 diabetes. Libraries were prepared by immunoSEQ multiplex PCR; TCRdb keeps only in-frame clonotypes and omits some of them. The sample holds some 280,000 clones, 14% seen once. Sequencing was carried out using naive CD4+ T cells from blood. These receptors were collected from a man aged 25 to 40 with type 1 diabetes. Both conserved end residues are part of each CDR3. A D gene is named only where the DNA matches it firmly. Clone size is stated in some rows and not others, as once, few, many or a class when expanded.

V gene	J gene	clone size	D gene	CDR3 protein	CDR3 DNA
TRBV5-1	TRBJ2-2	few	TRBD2	CASSTGLAGATGELFF	TGCGCCAGCAGCACCGGACTAGCGGGAGCCACCGGGGAGCTGTTTTTT
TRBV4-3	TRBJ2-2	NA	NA	CASSRLTGTNTGELFF	TGCGCCAGCAGCCGGTTGACGGGTACGAACACCGGGGAGCTGTTTTTT
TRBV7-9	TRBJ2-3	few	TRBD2	CAIQRRGGADTQYF	TGTGCCATCCAGCGAAGGGGAGGGGCAGATACGCAGTATTTT
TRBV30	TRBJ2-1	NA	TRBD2	CACEPGLAGVREQFF	TGTGCCTGCGAGCCGGGACTAGCAGGGGTTAGGGAGCAGTTCTTC
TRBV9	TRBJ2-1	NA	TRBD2	CASSVRLAPYNEQFF	TGTGCCAGCAGCGTGAGACTAGCGCCCTACAATGAGCAGTTCTTC
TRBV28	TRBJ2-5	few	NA	CASSGETQYF	TGTGCCAGTTCGGGAGAGACCCAGTACTTC
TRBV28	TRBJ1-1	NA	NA	CASSQWRSTEAFF	TGTGCCAGCAGTCAGTGGAGGTCCACTGAAGCTTTCTTT
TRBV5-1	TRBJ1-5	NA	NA	CASSLGQASNQPQHF	TGCGCCAGCAGCTTGGGACAGGCTAGCAATCAGCCCCAGCATTTT
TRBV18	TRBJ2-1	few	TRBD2	CASSPGLAGGYNEQFF	TGTGCCAGCTCACCGGGACTAGCGGGAGGTTACAATGAGCAGTTCTTC
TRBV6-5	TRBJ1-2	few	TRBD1	CASSSGQASYGYTF	TGTGCCAGCAGTTCAGGACAGGCATCCTATGGCTACACCTTC
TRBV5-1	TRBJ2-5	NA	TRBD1	CASSADDRGKETQYF	TGCGCCAGCAGCGCTGACGACAGGGGGAAAGAGACCCAGTACTTC
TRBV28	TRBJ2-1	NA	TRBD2	CASSAPNAGREQFF	TGTGCCAGCAGTGCCCCCAACGCCGGGAGGGAGCAGTTCTTC
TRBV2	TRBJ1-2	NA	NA	CASRTSQNYGYTF	TGTGCCAGCAGGACATCACAGAACTATGGCTACACCTTC
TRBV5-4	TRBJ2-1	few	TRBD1	CASSSPGQGAYEQFF	TGTGCCAGCAGCTCTCCGGGACAGGGGGCGTATGAGCAGTTCTTC
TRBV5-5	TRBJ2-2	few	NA	CASSLQWRVNTGELFF	TGTGCCAGCAGCTTGCAGTGGCGGGTGAACACCGGGGAGCTGTTTTTT
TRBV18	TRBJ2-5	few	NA	CASSPPASLPEGETQYF	TGTGCCAGCTCACCACCGGCTAGCCTTCCCGAAGGAGAGACCCAGTACTTC
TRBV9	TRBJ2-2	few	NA	CASSVSPPGELFF	TGTGCCAGCAGCGTATCTCCCCCCGGGGAGCTGTTTTTT
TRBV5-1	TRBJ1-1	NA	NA	CASSLGGIGLMNTEAFF	TGCGCCAGCAGCTTGGGGGGCATCGGGCTGATGAACACTGAAGCTTTCTTT
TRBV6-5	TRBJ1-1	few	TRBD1	CASSYWDRDTEAFF	TGTGCCAGCAGTTACTGGGACAGGGACACTGAAGCTTTCTTT
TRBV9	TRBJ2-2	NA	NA	CASSLGQTNTGELFF	TGTGCCAGCAGCCTCGGACAGACGAACACCGGGGAGCTGTTTTTT
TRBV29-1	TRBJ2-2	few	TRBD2	CSVGSGGSTGELFF	TGCAGCGTTGGGAGCGGGGGGAGCACCGGGGAGCTGTTTTTT
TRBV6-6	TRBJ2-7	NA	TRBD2	CASSGTSGSWDEQYF	TGTGCCAGCAGTGGCACTAGCGGGAGTTGGGACGAGCAGTACTTC